The rows below give T cell receptor beta chains drawn from one sample of a study of blood T cell repertoires in COVID-19. The table came from immunoSEQ multiplex PCR; TCRdb's copy has only in-frame clones and leaves some out. The table has 90,000 to 150,000 clones, around 88% seen once. Input material: peripheral blood. These receptors were taken from a human donor with acute or convalescent COVID-19. The donor label of this sample is uncertain. Both conserved end residues are part of each CDR3. D genes are given only for firm matches. Only part of the rows carry a size: once, few, many, or a class if the clone is expanded.

J,D,V,size,CDR3,DNA
TRBJ1-4,-,TRBV2,-,CASSETAEKLFF,TGTGCCAGCAGTGAAACAGCCGAAAAACTGTTTTTT
TRBJ1-5,-,TRBV7-9,-,CASSLQGGSNQPQHF,TGTGCCAGCAGCTTACAAGGAGGTAGCAATCAGCCCCAGCATTTT
TRBJ2-7,TRBD1,TRBV6-2/TRBV6-3,-,CASSPFAGQGYEQYF,TGTGCCAGCAGCCCCTTCGCGGGACAGGGCTACGAGCAGTACTTC
TRBJ2-5,TRBD1,TRBV7-2,-,CASSLAVGTGVGGETQYF,TGTGCCAGCAGCTTAGCGGTCGGGACAGGGGTTGGAGGGGAGACCCAGTACTTC
TRBJ2-1,-,TRBV27,-,CASSFSIYNEQFF,TGTGCCAGCAGTTTTTCCATTTACAATGAGCAGTTCTTC
TRBJ2-3,TRBD2,TRBV28,once,CATKRGGLDTQYF,TGTGCCACCAAGCGGGGGGGCCTAGATACGCAGTATTTT
TRBJ1-2,-,TRBV6-5,-,CASSSPGWDYGYTF,TGTGCCAGCAGTTCACCAGGGTGGGACTATGGCTACACCTTC
TRBJ2-1,TRBD2,TRBV30,-,CAWSVPGGGYNEQFF,TGTGCCTGGAGTGTACCCGGGGGGGGCTACAATGAGCAGTTCTTC
TRBJ1-1,-,TRBV5-3,once,CARSYRRKQMNTEAFF,TGTGCCAGAAGCTACAGACGGAAGCAAATGAACACTGAAGCTTTCTTT
TRBJ1-4,TRBD1,TRBV4-1,-,CASSQDEQGVNEKLFF,TGCGCCAGCAGCCAAGACGAACAGGGGGTAAATGAAAAACTGTTTTTT
TRBJ2-3,TRBD2,TRBV7-2,-,CASRVAGADTQYF,TGTGCCAGCCGGGTAGCGGGAGCGGATACGCAGTATTTT
TRBJ2-7,-,TRBV7-3,-,CASAGDRRLLVGYEQYF,TGTGCCAGCGCTGGAGACAGGAGGCTACTGGTAGGCTACGAGCAGTACTTT
TRBJ2-1,TRBD2,TRBV7-3,-,CASSLGLADTNEQFF,TGTGCCAGCAGCTTAGGACTAGCGGACACCAATGAGCAGTTCTTC
TRBJ1-1,TRBD1,TRBV6-5,-,CASSRDSTEAFF,TGTGCCAGCAGTAGGGACAGCACTGAAGCTTTCTTT
TRBJ1-2,TRBD1,TRBV7-2,-,CASSLGGTASNYGYTF,TGTGCCAGCAGCTTAGGCGGGACAGCCTCTAACTATGGCTACACCTTC
TRBJ1-2,TRBD1,TRBV6-6,-,CASKRQGLGYGYTF,TGTGCCAGCAAACGACAGGGGTTAGGCTATGGCTACACCTTC
TRBJ2-2,TRBD1,TRBV4-3,-,CASSQETTGATNTGELFF,TGCGCCAGCAGCCAAGAGACGACAGGGGCTACGAACACCGGGGAGCTGTTTTTT
TRBJ1-1,TRBD1,TRBV20-1,-,CSASRGPEAFF,TGCAGTGCTAGCAGGGGGCCTGAAGCTTTCTTT
TRBJ1-4,TRBD1,TRBV28,once,CASGQGNEKLFF,TGTGCCAGCGGACAGGGTAATGAAAAACTGTTTTTT
TRBJ2-1,TRBD2,TRBV9,-,CASSVIGGGEQFF,TGTGCCAGCAGCGTAATCGGGGGAGGGGAGCAGTTCTTC
TRBJ2-1,TRBD2,TRBV9,-,CASSGTSGAYNEQFF,TGTGCCAGCAGCGGAACTAGCGGGGCCTACAATGAGCAGTTCTTC
TRBJ1-6,TRBD1,TRBV28,-,CASSSTGRSPLHF,TGTGCCAGCAGTTCGACAGGGAGGTCACCCCTCCACTTT
TRBJ1-2,TRBD1,TRBV6-6,-,CASSTRQGTANYGYTF,TGTGCCAGCAGCACACGACAGGGGACGGCTAACTATGGCTACACCTTC
TRBJ1-1,TRBD1,TRBV6-5,-,CASSFRTGMATEAFF,TGTGCCAGCAGTTTCAGGACAGGGATGGCCACTGAAGCTTTCTTT
TRBJ1-1,-,TRBV7-8,once,CASSPVRLGPNTEAFF,TGTGCCAGCAGCCCGGTGCGGCTAGGTCCGAACACTGAAGCTTTCTTT
TRBJ1-4,TRBD1,TRBV18,-,CASSPRQGTNEKLFF,TGTGCCAGCTCACCTCGACAGGGAACTAATGAAAAACTGTTTTTT
TRBJ1-1,-,TRBV7-9,-,CASSLSVDTEAFF,TGTGCCAGCAGCTTATCCGTAGACACTGAAGCTTTCTTT
TRBJ2-5,TRBD1,TRBV5-1,-,CASSSPDDRVVSETQYF,TGCGCCAGCAGCTCACCCGACGACAGGGTAGTGTCGGAGACCCAGTACTTC
TRBJ1-2,TRBD1,TRBV4-3,few,CASSQAGTGGVRSDGYTF,TGCGCCAGCAGCCAGGCCGGGACAGGGGGCGTCAGGAGCGATGGCTACACCTTC
TRBJ2-5,TRBD2,TRBV19,-,CASSILAGRSETQYF,TGTGCCAGTAGTATCTTAGCGGGAAGGTCGGAGACCCAGTACTTC